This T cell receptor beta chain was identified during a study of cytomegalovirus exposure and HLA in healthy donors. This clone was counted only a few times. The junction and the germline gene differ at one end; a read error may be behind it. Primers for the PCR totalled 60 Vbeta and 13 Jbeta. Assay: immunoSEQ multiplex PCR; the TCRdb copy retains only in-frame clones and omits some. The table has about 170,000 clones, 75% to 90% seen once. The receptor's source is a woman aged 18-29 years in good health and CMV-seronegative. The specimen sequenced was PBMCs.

This CDR3 reads CSSTEGDRGINEQFF. The CDR3, as DNA: TGTTCCAGCACCGAGGGGGACAGGGGAATTAATGAGCAGTTCTTC. This chain links TRBV7-9 with TRBJ2-1; TRBD1 aligns across 10 bases. There are 15 residues in the CDR3. Per the germline V gene, CDR1 is SEHNR and CDR2 is FQNEAQ (reference sequence).